These T cell receptor beta chains were read from a single sample in a study of high-grade serous ovarian cancer treatment subgroups. The data were produced by immunoSEQ multiplex PCR, yet TCRdb's version contains in-frame clones alone and is incomplete. Of about 840 clones listed, 70% to 80% are singletons. Sequenced material: tumor tissue. These receptors came from a human donor with high-grade serous ovarian cancer. Both conserved end residues are trimmed from each CDR3.

>TRBV10-2|TRBJ2-7|11
ASDVGGTGEQY
>TRBV5-6|TRBJ2-5|15
ASSLGGALGGAETQY
>TRBV5-6|TRBJ2-5|13
ASSHRVGVQETQY
>TRBV10-2|TRBJ1-1|11
ASMKGGYTEAF
>TRBV5-5|TRBJ2-7|13
ASSSSVRAVYEQY
>TRBV11-3|TRBJ2-1|12
ASSLESNGNEQF
>TRBV27|-|11
ASSRTRQYEQY
>TRBV4-1|TRBJ2-1|13
ASSQDSGSYNEQF
>TRBV28|TRBJ1-1|12
ASRPGTPNTEAF
>TRBV25-1|TRBJ1-3|12
ASSEGGSGNTIY
>TRBV11-2|TRBJ1-6|14
ASSLVPSSYNSPLH
>TRBV9|TRBJ2-3|14
ASSVEAGGSGDTQY
>TRBV6-4|TRBJ2-3|13
ASSDGGTHTDTQY
>TRBV7-2|TRBJ2-7|13
ASSLAPGETYEQY
>TRBV19|TRBJ2-5|11
ASSEGRQETQY
>TRBV11-2|TRBJ2-6|16
ASSLVAQVLSGANVLT
>TRBV19|TRBJ2-2|15
ASTRQAGGSATGELF
>TRBV6-4|TRBJ2-1|12
ASSDGSSYNEQF
>TRBV6-4|TRBJ1-2|12
ASSPGEGAEGYT
>TRBV13|TRBJ2-1|14
ASSLANRIAADEQF
>TRBV4-2|TRBJ1-2|14
ASSQALMLSHYGYT
>TRBV9|TRBJ1-1|15
ASSGRDGLLHHAEAF
>TRBV27|TRBJ2-1|16
ASSLSKALPRSYNEQF